This T cell receptor (beta chain) came from a study of CD8 T cells in Susac syndrome (dated by TCRdb to the late 2010s). Describing the broader study: Of the Susac syndrome patients who were sequenced, about eight were in clinical remission while about six had clinically active disease. At blood withdrawal, Susac syndrome patients were either therapy-naive, taking corticosteroids (in some cases with IVIg as well), or taking IVIg alone. The study used repertoire sequencing to test whether antigen drove CD8+ T cell activation and differentiation in Susac syndrome.

The full study reports these points: In the CD4+ T cell repertoire of Susac syndrome patients, clonal expansion was not detected. The study acknowledged that relatively few individuals were included in the TCR sequencing and HLA analysis.

RNA was extracted using the RNeasy kit, and about 0.45 to 1 microgram was reverse transcribed with random hexamers. The immunoSEQ multiplex PCR assay, which covers 54 Vbeta and 13 Jbeta segments, was used to amplify TCR beta CDR3 regions. PCR amplification bias was corrected using a synthetic template baseline for primer optimization and computational correction. On the study's bioinformatics: Reads were assigned to V, D and J genes according to IMGT and analyzed in immunoSEQ Analyzer, with only productive sequences retained. Clonality was computed as one minus Shannon entropy normalized by log2 of the number of productive unique sequences. Public and private clones were assessed among the 100 most prevalent clones of each patient and control. Susac-specific clones were defined as absent from healthy and MS cohorts, about 1,000 published viral clones and other ImmuneACCESS disease sequences. TCRdb handled the public reads itself, with Q25 trimming in fastp and clone calling in MiXCR, and kept productive beta chains. Duplicate CDR3 protein sequences are folded into a single record with the most common DNA and genes. TCRdb, not the authors, supplied the V and J calls. The table for this sample lists around 140,000 distinct CDR3 sequences; 95% of them were counted only once. Jointly, the top ten make up 0.13% to 0.15% of the sample.

A note on this clonotype: Its specific antigen is unknown. No base quality information exists; no much larger clone differs at one position.

High-throughput TCR beta sequencing profiled peripheral blood CD8+ and CD4+ T cells from healthy donors, Susac syndrome patients and multiple sclerosis patients. The Susac syndrome patients fulfilled recently defined diagnostic criteria for definite or probable disease. Bulk CD8+ and CD4+ T cells were purified magnetically by negative isolation, whereas CD8+ TEMRA cells were enriched by FACS. Blood was drawn into EDTA tubes, processed within 24 hours, and PBMCs were isolated by density gradient centrifugation. PBMCs destined for TCR sequencing were cryopreserved in liquid nitrogen and later thawed in a 37 °C water bath. Purity of sorted or isolated CD4+, CD8+ and CD8+ TEMRA cells was at least 90%. The germline V end is reduced by 5 bases and the J end by 8 bases; junction bases left unmatched: 10. CDR1 and CDR2 were assigned from the germline V gene (reference sequence) as MNHEY and SMNVEV. Its CDR3 holds 14 amino acids, cysteine through phenylalanine. The DNA shown is the 42-base CDR3, in frame from base 1.

Sequenced material: CD4+ T cells from PBMCs. Rearrangement joined TRBV27 to TRBJ1-2, with TRBD1 identical over 8 junction bases. This sequence originates from a human donor with Susac syndrome. For the CDR3, the sequence is CASSPTGGLGGYTF. The DNA sequence is as follows: TGTGCCAGCAGTCCAACAGGGGGACTAGGCGGCTACACCTTC.